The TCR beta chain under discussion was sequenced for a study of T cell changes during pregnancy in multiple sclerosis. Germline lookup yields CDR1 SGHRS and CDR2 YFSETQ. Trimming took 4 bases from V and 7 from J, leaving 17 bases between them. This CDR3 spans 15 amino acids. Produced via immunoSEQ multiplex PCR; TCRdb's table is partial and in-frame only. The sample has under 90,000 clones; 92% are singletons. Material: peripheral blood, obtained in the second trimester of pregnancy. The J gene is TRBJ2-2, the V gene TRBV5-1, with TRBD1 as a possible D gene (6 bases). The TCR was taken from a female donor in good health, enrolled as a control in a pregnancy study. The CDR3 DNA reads TGCGCCAGCAGCCTCGACAGGACAACAATCGGGGAGCTGTTTTTT. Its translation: CASSLDRTTIGELFF.